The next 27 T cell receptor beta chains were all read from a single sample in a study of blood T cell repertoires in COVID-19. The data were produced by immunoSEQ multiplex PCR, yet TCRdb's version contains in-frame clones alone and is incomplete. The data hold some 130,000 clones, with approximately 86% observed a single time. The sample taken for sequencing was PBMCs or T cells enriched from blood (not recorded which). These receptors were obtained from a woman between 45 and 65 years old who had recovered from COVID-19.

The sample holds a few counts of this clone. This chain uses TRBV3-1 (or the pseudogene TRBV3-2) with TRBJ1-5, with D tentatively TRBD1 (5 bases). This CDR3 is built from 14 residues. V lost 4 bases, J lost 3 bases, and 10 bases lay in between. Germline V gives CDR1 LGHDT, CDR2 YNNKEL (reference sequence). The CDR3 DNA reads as TGTGCCAGCAGCCTCGACAGTTACAATCAGCCCCAGCATTTT. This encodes CASSLDSYNQPQHF.

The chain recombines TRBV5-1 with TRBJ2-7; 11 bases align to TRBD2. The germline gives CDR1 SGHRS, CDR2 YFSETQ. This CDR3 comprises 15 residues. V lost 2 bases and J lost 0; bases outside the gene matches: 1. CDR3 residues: CASSFGLAGSYEQYF. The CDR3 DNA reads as TGCGCCAGCAGCTTTGGACTAGCGGGCTCCTACGAGCAGTACTTC.

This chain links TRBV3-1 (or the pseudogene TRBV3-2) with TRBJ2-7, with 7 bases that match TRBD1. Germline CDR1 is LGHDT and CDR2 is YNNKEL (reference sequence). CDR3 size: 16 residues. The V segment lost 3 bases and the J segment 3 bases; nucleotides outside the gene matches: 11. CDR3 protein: CASSQRQGTIGYEQYF. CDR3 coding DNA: TGTGCCAGCAGCCAGAGACAGGGTACCATAGGCTACGAGCAGTACTTC.

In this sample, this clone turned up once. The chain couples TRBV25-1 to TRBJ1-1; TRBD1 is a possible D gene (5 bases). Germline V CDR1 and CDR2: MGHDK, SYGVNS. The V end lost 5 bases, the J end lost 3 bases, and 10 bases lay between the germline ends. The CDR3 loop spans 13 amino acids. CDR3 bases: TGTGCCAGCAGTCGGGGGACCTACACTGAAGCTTTCTTT. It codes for CASSRGTYTEAFF. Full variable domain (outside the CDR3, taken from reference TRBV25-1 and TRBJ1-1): EADIYQTPRYLVIGTGKKITLECSQTMGHDKMYWYQQDPGMELHLIHYSYGVNSTEKGDLSSESTVSRIRTEHFPLTLESARPSHTSQYLCASSRGTYTEAFFGQGTRLTVV.

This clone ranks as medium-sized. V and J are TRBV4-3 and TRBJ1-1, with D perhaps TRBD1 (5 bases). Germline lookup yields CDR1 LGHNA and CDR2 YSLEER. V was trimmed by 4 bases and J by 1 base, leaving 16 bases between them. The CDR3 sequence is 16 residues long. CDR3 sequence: CASSLEGRGPNTEAFF. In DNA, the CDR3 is TGCGCCAGCAGCCTGGAGGGCCGGGGCCCGAACACTGAAGCTTTCTTT.

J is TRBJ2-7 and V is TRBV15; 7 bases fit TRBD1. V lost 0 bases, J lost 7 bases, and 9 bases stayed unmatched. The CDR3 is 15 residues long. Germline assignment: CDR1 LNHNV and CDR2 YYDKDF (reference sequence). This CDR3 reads CATSRDTTGTREQYF. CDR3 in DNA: TGTGCCACCAGCAGAGATACGACAGGGACGCGGGAGCAGTACTTC. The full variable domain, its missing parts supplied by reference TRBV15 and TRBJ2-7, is DAMVIQNPRYQVTQFGKPVTLSCSQTLNHNVMYWYQQKSSQAPKLLFHYYDKDFNNEADTPDNFQSRRPNTSFCFLDIRSPGLGDTAMYLCATSRDTTGTREQYFGPGTRLTVT.

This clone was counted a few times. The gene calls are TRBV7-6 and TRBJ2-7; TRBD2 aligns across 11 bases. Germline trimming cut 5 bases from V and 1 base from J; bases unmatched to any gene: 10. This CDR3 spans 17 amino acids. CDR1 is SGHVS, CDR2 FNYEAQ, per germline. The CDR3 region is CASSAQVGTSGSYEQYF. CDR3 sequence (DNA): TGTGCCAGCAGCGCACAGGTCGGGACTAGCGGTTCCTACGAGCAGTACTTC.

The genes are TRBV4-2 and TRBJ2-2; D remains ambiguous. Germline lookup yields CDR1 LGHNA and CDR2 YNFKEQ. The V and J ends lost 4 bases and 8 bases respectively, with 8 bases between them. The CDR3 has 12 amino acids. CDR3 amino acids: CASSPPPGELFF. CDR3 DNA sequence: TGTGCCAGCAGCCCCCCCCCAGGGGAGCTGTTTTTT.

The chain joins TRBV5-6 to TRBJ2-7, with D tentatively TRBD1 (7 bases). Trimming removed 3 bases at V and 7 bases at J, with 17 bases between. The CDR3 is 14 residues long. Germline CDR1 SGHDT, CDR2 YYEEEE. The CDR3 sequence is CASSSRQGRGEQYF. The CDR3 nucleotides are TGTGCCAGCAGCTCCCGACAGGGACGGGGGGAGCAGTACTTC.

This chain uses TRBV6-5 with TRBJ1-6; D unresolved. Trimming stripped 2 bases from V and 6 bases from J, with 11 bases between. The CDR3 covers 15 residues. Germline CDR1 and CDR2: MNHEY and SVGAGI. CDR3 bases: TGTGCCAGCAGTTACACCGGGAATAGTAATTCACCCCTCCACTTT. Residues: CASSYTGNSNSPLHF.

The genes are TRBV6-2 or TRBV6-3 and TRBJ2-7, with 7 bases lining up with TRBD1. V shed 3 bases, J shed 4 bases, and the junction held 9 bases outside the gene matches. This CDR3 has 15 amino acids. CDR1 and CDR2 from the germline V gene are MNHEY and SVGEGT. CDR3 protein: CASSYDRVVEYEQYF. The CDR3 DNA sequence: TGTGCCAGCAGTTATGACAGGGTGGTTGAGTACGAGCAGTACTTC.

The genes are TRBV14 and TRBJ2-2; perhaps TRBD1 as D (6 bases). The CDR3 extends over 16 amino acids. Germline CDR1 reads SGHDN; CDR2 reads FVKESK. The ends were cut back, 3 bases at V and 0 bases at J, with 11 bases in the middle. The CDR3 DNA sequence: TGTGCCAGCAGCCACCCCGCAGGGGCGAACACCGGGGAGCTGTTTTTT. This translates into CASSHPAGANTGELFF. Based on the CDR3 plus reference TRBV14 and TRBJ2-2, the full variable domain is EAGVTQFPSHSVIEKGQTVTLRCDPISGHDNLYWYRRVMGKEIKFLLHFVKESKQDESGMPNNRFLAERTGGTYSTLKVQPAELEDSGVYFCASSHPAGANTGELFFGEGSRLTVL.

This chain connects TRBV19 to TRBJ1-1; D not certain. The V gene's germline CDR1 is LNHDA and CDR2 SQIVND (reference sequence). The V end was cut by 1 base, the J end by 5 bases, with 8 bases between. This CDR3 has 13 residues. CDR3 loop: CASSIGSRTEAFF. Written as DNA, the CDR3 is TGTGCCAGTAGTATAGGAAGTCGGACTGAAGCTTTCTTT.

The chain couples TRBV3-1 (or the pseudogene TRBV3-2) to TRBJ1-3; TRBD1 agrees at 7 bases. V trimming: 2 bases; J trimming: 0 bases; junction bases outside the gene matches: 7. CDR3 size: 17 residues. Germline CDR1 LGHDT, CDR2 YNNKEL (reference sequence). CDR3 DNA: TGTGCCAGCAGCCAAATCAGGGGGTTAAGCTCTGGAAACACCATATATTTT. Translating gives CASSQIRGLSSGNTIYF.

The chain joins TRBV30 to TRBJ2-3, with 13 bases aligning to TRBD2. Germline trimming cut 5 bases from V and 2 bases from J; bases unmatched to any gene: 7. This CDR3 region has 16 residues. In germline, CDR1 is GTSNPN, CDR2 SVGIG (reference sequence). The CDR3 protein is CAWEGLAGIFTDTQYF. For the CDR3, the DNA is TGTGCCTGGGAGGGACTAGCGGGGATTTTCACAGATACGCAGTATTTT.

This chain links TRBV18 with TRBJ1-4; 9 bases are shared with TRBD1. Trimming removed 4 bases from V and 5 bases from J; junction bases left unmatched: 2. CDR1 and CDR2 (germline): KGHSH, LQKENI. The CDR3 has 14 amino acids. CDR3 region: CASSRDRGNEKLFF. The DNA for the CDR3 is TGTGCCAGCTCACGAGACAGGGGGAATGAAAAACTGTTTTTT.

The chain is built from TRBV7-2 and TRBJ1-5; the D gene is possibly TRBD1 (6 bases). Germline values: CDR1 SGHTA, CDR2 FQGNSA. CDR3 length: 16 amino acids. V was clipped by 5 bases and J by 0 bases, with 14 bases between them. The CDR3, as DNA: TGTGCCAGCAGCGCCCGGACAGTTTATAGCAATCAGCCCCAGCATTTT. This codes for CASSARTVYSNQPQHF.

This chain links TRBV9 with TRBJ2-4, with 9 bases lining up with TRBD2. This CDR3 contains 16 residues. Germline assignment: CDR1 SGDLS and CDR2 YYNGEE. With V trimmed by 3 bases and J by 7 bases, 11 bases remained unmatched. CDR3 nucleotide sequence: TGTGCCAGCAGCGCCTCGTCTACTAGCGGGTCGAACATTCAGTACTTC. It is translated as CASSASSTSGSNIQYF.

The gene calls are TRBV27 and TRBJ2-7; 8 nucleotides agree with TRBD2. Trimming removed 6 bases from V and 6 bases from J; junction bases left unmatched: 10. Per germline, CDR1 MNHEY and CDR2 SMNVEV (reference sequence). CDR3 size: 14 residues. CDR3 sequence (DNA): TGTGCCAGCAGGAGCCTCGGACTAGCTGGCGAGCAGTACTTC. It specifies CASRSLGLAGEQYF.

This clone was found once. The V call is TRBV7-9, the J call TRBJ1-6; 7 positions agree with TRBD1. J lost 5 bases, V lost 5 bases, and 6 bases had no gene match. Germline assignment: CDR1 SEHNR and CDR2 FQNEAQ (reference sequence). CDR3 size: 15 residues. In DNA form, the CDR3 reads TGTGCCAGCAGCCCGGGGGACAGTCATAATTCACCCCTCCACTTT. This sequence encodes CASSPGDSHNSPLHF.

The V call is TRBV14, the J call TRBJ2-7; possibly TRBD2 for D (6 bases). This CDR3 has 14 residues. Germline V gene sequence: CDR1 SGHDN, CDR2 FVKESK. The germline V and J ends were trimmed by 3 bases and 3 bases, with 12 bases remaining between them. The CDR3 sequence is CASSQISGRYEQYF. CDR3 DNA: TGTGCCAGCAGCCAGATTAGCGGACGCTACGAGCAGTACTTC.

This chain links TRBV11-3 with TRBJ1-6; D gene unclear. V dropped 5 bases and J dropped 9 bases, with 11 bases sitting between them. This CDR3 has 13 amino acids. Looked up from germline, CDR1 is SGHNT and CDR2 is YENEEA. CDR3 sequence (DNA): TGTGCCAGCAGCGTTAAGCCTGGTTCACCCCTCCACTTT. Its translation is CASSVKPGSPLHF.

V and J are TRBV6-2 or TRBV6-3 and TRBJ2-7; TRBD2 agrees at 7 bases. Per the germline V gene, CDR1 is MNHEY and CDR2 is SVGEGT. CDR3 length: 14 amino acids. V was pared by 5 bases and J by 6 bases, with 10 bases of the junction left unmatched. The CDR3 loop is CASSRAGPIREQYF. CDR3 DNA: TGTGCCAGCAGTCGAGCGGGGCCGATCCGCGAGCAGTACTTC.

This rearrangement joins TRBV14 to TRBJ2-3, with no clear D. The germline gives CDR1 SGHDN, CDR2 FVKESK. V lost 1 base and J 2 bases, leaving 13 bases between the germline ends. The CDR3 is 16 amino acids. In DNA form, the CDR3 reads TGTGCCAGCAGCCAAGGGTTGTACCCAGACACAGATACGCAGTATTTT. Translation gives CASSQGLYPDTDTQYF. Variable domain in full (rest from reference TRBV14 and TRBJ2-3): EAGVTQFPSHSVIEKGQTVTLRCDPISGHDNLYWYRRVMGKEIKFLLHFVKESKQDESGMPNNRFLAERTGGTYSTLKVQPAELEDSGVYFCASSQGLYPDTDTQYFGPGTRLTVL.

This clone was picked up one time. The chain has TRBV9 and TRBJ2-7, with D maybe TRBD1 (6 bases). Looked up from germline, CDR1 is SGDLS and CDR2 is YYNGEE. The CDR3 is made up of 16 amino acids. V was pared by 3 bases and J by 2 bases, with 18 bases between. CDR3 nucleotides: TGTGCCAGCAGCGGGTCACCCGGGACAAATACCTACGAGCAGTACTTC. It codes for CASSGSPGTNTYEQYF.

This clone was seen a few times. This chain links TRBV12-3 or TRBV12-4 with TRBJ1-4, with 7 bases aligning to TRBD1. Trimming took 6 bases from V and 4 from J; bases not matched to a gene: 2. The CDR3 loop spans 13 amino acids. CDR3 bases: TGTGCCAGCAGACAGGGGTTTAATGAAAAACTGTTTTTT. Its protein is CASRQGFNEKLFF.

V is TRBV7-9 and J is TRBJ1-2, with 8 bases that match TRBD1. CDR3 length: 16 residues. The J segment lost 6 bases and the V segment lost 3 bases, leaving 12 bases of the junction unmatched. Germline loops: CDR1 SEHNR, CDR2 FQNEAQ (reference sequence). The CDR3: CASSFTSRTGKDGYTF. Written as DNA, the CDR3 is TGTGCCAGCAGCTTCACCAGCAGGACAGGGAAAGATGGCTACACCTTC.